This T cell receptor (beta chain) was obtained from a study of blood T cell repertoires in COVID-19. Participants, about 18 to 90 years old, spanned around 26 US areas. TCRdb's copy holds only in-frame clones and misses some; the assay was immunoSEQ multiplex PCR. The table records approximately 230,000 clones, about 89% of them present only once. CDR3 size: 11 residues. V lost 0 bases, J lost 4 bases, and 3 bases lay in between. CDR1 and CDR2 (germline): DFQATT, SNEGSKA (reference sequence). Sequencing was done on a sample of PBMCs or T cells enriched from blood (not recorded which). This TCR came from a woman aged 25 to 39 who had recovered from COVID-19. V and J are TRBV20-1 and TRBJ2-5; D gene ambiguous. CDR3 nucleotide sequence: TGCAGTGCTAGAGATCGAGAGACCCAGTACTTC. As protein: CSARDRETQYF.